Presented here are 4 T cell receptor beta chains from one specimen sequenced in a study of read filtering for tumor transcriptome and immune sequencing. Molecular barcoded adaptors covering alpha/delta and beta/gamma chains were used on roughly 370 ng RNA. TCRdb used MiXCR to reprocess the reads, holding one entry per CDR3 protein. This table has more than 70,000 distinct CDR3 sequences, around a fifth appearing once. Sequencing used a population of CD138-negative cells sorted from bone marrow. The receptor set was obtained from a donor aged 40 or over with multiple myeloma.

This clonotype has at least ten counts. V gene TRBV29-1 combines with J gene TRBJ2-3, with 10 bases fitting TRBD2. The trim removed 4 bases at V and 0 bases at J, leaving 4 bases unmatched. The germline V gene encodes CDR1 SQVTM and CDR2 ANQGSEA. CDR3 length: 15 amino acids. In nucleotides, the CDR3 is TGCAGCGTTGTTATAGCGGGGGGTAGCACAGATACGCAGTATTTT. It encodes CSVVIAGGSTDTQYF.

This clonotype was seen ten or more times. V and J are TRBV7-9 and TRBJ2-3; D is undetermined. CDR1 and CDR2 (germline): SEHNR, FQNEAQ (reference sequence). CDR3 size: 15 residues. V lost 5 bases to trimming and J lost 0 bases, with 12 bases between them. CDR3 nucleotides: TGTGCCAGCAGCCCAAACAGCCAAAGCACAGATACGCAGTATTTT. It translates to CASSPNSQSTDTQYF.

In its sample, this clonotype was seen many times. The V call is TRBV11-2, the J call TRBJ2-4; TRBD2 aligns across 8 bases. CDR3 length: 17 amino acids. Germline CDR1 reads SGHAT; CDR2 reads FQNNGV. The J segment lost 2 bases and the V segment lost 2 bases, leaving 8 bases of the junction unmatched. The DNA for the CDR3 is TGTGCCAGCAGCTTAATTAGCGGGGTTCTGTCCAAAAACATTCAGTACTTC. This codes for CASSLISGVLSKNIQYF.

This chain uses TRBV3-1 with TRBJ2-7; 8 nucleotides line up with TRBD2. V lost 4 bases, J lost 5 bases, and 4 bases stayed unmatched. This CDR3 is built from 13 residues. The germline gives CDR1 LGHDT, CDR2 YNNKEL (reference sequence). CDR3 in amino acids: CASSRSGGHEQYF. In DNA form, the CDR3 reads TGTGCCAGCAGCCGTTCGGGGGGGCACGAGCAGTACTTC.